The 7 T cell receptor beta chains given below trace back to one sample, sequenced in a study of cytomegalovirus exposure and HLA in healthy donors. 60 Vbeta and 13 Jbeta primers were used in PCR. Clones were read by immunoSEQ multiplex PCR, and TCRdb kept only the in-frame ones, dropping some. The sample holds 150,000 to 200,000 clones; around 75% are singletons and the top ten take less than 2%. Sequencing input: PBMCs. The source of these receptors is a woman in her twenties or thirties in good health and CMV-seronegative.

The CDR3: CASSFSQGRGYTF. DNA of the CDR3: TGTGCCAGCAGTTTCTCACAGGGTAGAGGCTACACCTTC. The chain combines TRBV27 with TRBJ1-2; TRBD1 might be the D (6 bases). Per the germline V gene, CDR1 is MNHEY and CDR2 is SMNVEV (reference sequence). V was trimmed by 3 bases and J by 8 bases, leaving 13 bases between them. This CDR3 is built from 13 residues.

V is TRBV5-4 and J is TRBJ2-5, with D perhaps TRBD1 (6 bases). The end of the DNA aligns better with TRBJ2-7, so the J call may be wrong. This CDR3 contains 14 residues. The germline CDR1 and CDR2 sequences are SGHNT and YYREEE (reference sequence). CDR3 sequence: CASSHDRMNYEQYF. The CDR3 DNA reads TGTGCCAGCAGCCATGACAGGATGAACTACGAGCAGTACTTC.

The rearrangement uses TRBV7-9 and TRBJ2-7; a possible D gene is TRBD1 (5 bases). Trimming removed 4 bases at V and 0 bases at J, with 7 bases between. Germline V lookup: CDR1 SEHNR, CDR2 FQNEAQ (reference sequence). The CDR3 length is 13 residues. For the CDR3, the DNA is TGTGCCAGCAGCTACGACAGCTCCTACGAGCAGTACTTC. Translating it yields CASSYDSSYEQYF. Using reference TRBV7-9 and TRBJ2-7 for the parts outside the CDR3, the full variable domain is DTGVSQNPRHKITKRGQNVTFRCDPISEHNRLYWYRQTLGQGPEFLTYFQNEAQLEKSRLLSDRFSAERPKGSFSTLEIQRTEQGDSAMYLCASSYDSSYEQYFGPGTRLTVT.

The rearrangement joins TRBV5-4 to TRBJ2-2; TRBD1 matches at 11 bases. Germline V gene lookup returns CDR1 SGHNT and CDR2 YYREEE (reference sequence). The CDR3 runs 16 residues. Trimming cost V 4 bases and J 5 bases; bases outside gene matches: 7. CDR3 sequence reads: CASSKGTGGGTGELFF. The CDR3, as DNA: TGTGCCAGCAGCAAAGGGACAGGGGGGGGGACCGGGGAGCTGTTTTTT. The complete variable domain, with remaining parts taken from reference TRBV5-4 and TRBJ2-2, reads ETGVTQSPTHLIKTRGQQVTLRCSSQSGHNTVSWYQQALGQGPQFIFQYYREEENGRGNFPPRFSGLQFPNYSSELNVNALELDDSALYLCASSKGTGGGTGELFFGEGSRLTVL.

The chain joins TRBV6-5 to TRBJ1-1; 7 positions match TRBD1. The V segment lost 2 bases and the J segment 3 bases; nucleotides outside the gene matches: 9. The CDR3 covers 16 residues. Germline CDR1 and CDR2: MNHEY and SVGAGI. The CDR3: CASSYTSGGWDTEAFF. CDR3 DNA: TGTGCCAGCAGTTACACCTCAGGGGGATGGGACACTGAAGCTTTCTTT.

The chain joins TRBV7-3 to TRBJ1-1; D is undetermined. CDR3 length equals 14 residues. Germline assignment: CDR1 SGHTA and CDR2 FQGTGA. Trimming cost V 1 base and J 1 base, with 7 bases left between them. This CDR3 reads CASSLNAGNTEAFF. In nucleotides, the CDR3 is TGTGCCAGCAGCTTAAACGCAGGGAACACTGAAGCTTTCTTT.

This clone was counted a few times. The chain links TRBV7-2 to TRBJ1-2; TRBD1 agrees at 8 bases. CDR3 length equals 15 residues. The germline CDR1 and CDR2 sequences are SGHTA and FQGNSA. With 5 bases clipped from V and 7 bases from J, the junction kept 12 bases outside the gene matches. The CDR3 DNA reads as TGTGCCAGCAGCGAGGACAGGGCCTCCTTCGGTGGCTACACCTTC. Its protein is CASSEDRASFGGYTF.